The rows below give T cell receptor beta chains drawn from one sample of a study of OX40 agonist ivuxolimab in advanced cancers. TCRdb's table, derived via immunoSEQ multiplex PCR, lists solely in-frame clones and lacks some. The sample yields about 120,000 clones, 80% to 90% seen once. The starting material was CD4+ or CD8+ T cells sorted from blood, obtained in a trial of the OX40 agonist ivuxolimab. Receptor source: an adult with an advanced solid tumor such as melanoma, head and neck, liver or kidney cancer. Both conserved end residues are trimmed from each CDR3. Fields, in order: D gene, J gene, V gene, CDR3 protein. D genes are given only for firm matches.

>-|TRBJ1-2|TRBV27
ATRQRTGYGYT
>TRBD1|TRBJ2-3|TRBV7-3
ASSRMGQGWTDTQY
>-|TRBJ2-2|TRBV5-4
ASSPGWGENTGELF
>-|TRBJ1-5|TRBV28
ASKESTHQPQH
>-|TRBJ2-1|TRBV14
ASSRVAGIIDEQF
>TRBD2|TRBJ2-1|TRBV14
ASSRGGGYYNEQF
>TRBD2|TRBJ2-3|TRBV6-1
ASSDQLAGYTDTQY
>-|TRBJ2-2|TRBV18
ASSPGGLDTGELF
>-|TRBJ2-7|TRBV5-4
ASSLPTTGTHYEQY
>TRBD2|TRBJ2-2|TRBV13
ASSLSAVAGLNTGELF
>-|TRBJ2-4|TRBV30
AWSPGAAKNIQY
>-|TRBJ1-1|TRBV6-1
ASSESGQTEAF
>-|TRBJ1-4|TRBV6-5
ASSYSRSNEKLF
>-|TRBJ2-3|TRBV10-3
AISEGQKGDTQY
>-|TRBJ2-7|TRBV5-1
ASSPGTDTYEQY
>-|TRBJ1-6|TRBV30
AWTLQGTYNSPLH
>TRBD2|TRBJ2-1|TRBV30
ASRSPLAGASYNEQF
>-|TRBJ1-1|TRBV7-6
ASSFNSGTEAF
>-|TRBJ2-5|TRBV14
ASSQDGPAQY
>TRBD1|TRBJ1-2|TRBV15
ATSRGTGANYGYT
>TRBD2|TRBJ2-7|TRBV7-2
ASRPSGSSYEQY
>-|TRBJ1-2|TRBV10-1
APSYGYT
>-|TRBJ2-3|TRBV6-6
ASSSGLSVDTQY
>-|TRBJ1-2|TRBV29-1
SVANGGVLYGYT
>-|TRBJ2-6|TRBV28
ASRADSVSGANVLT
>-|TRBJ2-7|TRBV18
ASSPRDSSYEQY
>TRBD1|TRBJ1-2|TRBV30
AWGTGGNYGYT
>-|TRBJ2-2|TRBV7-9
ASSDRASPIGELF
>TRBD2|TRBJ2-1|TRBV30
AGPRGSSGGDNEQF
>-|TRBJ1-2|TRBV30
AWSVGGPLYGYT
>-|TRBJ2-7|TRBV11-2
ASRSAGSSYEQY
>-|TRBJ1-1|TRBV2
ASTPLDTEAF
>-|TRBJ2-5|TRBV23-1
ASGLGPPVTQY
>TRBD2|TRBJ2-7|TRBV2
ASRAGTSVSEQY
>TRBD1|TRBJ1-5|TRBV6-5
ASPQGAGQPQH
>-|TRBJ1-2|TRBV19
ASSTGLGFGYT
>TRBD1|TRBJ2-1|TRBV30
AWSEGTRQGSEQF
>-|TRBJ1-6|TRBV2
ASSETGLQSPLH
>TRBD1|TRBJ2-2|TRBV10-3
AIQRQGASTGELF
>-|TRBJ1-1|TRBV19
ASKQSTEAF
>-|TRBJ1-6|TRBV28
ASRGASSYNSPLH